Presented here are 14 T cell receptor beta chains from one specimen sequenced in a study of blood T cell repertoires in COVID-19. The repertoire was sequenced with immunoSEQ multiplex PCR; TCRdb's copy has only in-frame clones and lacks some. The sample holds around 300,000 clones, approximately 85% seen once. The material sequenced was peripheral blood. The receptors shown here come from a woman in her seventies with acute or convalescent COVID-19.

The CDR3 nucleotides are TGTGCCTGGAGTCGAGTCGGTCAGCCCCAGCATTTT. The encoded protein is CAWSRVGQPQHF. The V and J genes are TRBV30 and TRBJ1-5; D unclear. CDR3 length: 12 amino acids. Germline-derived CDR1 and CDR2 are GTSNPN and SVGIG (reference sequence). V gave up 2 bases and J gave up 6 bases, with 8 bases separating them.

This clone has at least ten counts. The J gene is TRBJ1-6, the V gene TRBV2; tentatively, D is TRBD1 (5 bases). Trimming removed 6 bases from V and 6 bases from J, with 15 bases in between. The CDR3 is made up of 15 amino acids. Germline CDR1 reads SNHLY; CDR2 reads FYNNEI. In DNA form, the CDR3 reads TGTGCCAGCAGGGGAACAGGTCGTCGTAATTCACCCCTCCACTTT. Translating it yields CASRGTGRRNSPLHF.

The chain carries TRBV15 and TRBJ1-2; a weak D match, TRBD1 (6 bases). CDR3 length: 13 amino acids. The germline gives CDR1 LNHNV, CDR2 YYDKDF (reference sequence). The ends were cut back, 0 bases at V and 8 bases at J, with 10 bases in the middle. The CDR3 reads CATSRDRGQGYTF. The DNA of the CDR3 is TGTGCCACCAGCAGAGATAGGGGACAAGGCTACACCTTC.

The chain joins TRBV10-1 to TRBJ2-1; 11 bases line up with TRBD1. The CDR3 contains 15 residues. Per germline, CDR1 WNHNN and CDR2 SYGVQD (reference sequence). V lost 5 bases to trimming and J lost 12 bases; unmatched junction nucleotides: 12. CDR3 residues: CASSPPGQGGHGQFF. The DNA for the CDR3 is TGCGCCAGCAGTCCTCCGGGACAGGGGGGCCATGGGCAGTTCTTC.

The chain recombines TRBV7-3 with TRBJ2-7, with 7 nucleotides matching TRBD1. Germline trimming cut 5 bases from V and 5 bases from J; bases unmatched to any gene: 9. The CDR3 sequence is 14 residues long. Germline values: CDR1 SGHTA, CDR2 FQGTGA. CDR3 DNA: TGTGCCAGCAGCCTCCGAGGACAGGCGGACGAGCAGTACTTC. It encodes CASSLRGQADEQYF.

The gene calls are TRBV27 and TRBJ1-2; 8 nucleotides match TRBD1. The germline V gene encodes CDR1 MNHEY and CDR2 SMNVEV (reference sequence). The CDR3 runs to 12 residues. The J segment lost 7 bases and the V segment lost 8 bases, leaving 6 bases of the junction unmatched. The CDR3 reads CASGQGWSGYTF. CDR3 sequence (DNA): TGTGCCAGCGGACAGGGTTGGAGTGGCTACACCTTC.

The V and J genes are TRBV9 and TRBJ2-2; D possibly corresponds to TRBD1 (6 bases). CDR1 is SGDLS and CDR2 is YYNGEE in the germline V gene. V shed 2 bases and J shed 6 bases, with 11 bases lying between them. The CDR3 sequence is 14 residues long. In nucleotides, the CDR3 is TGTGCCAGCAGCGTCGAGGGACAATCCGGGGAGCTGTTTTTT. It codes for CASSVEGQSGELFF.

The chain couples TRBV11-2 to TRBJ1-2; D is perhaps TRBD1 (6 bases). Germline CDR1 reads SGHAT; CDR2 reads FQNNGV. This CDR3 contains 13 residues. V lost 5 bases and J 6 bases, leaving 13 bases between the germline ends. In DNA, the CDR3 is TGTGCCAGCAGCCTTGACAGGATAAATGGCTACACCTTC. Its translation: CASSLDRINGYTF.

This sequence joins TRBV7-3 and TRBJ2-1; D unresolved. CDR1 SGHTA and CDR2 FQGTGA come from the germline V gene. CDR3 length equals 13 residues. V was cut by 1 base and J by 5 bases, with 6 bases left in between. The CDR3 DNA follows: TGTGCCAGCAGCTTAAGTCAGAACAATGAGCAGTTCTTC. It yields the protein CASSLSQNNEQFF.

V gene TRBV25-1 combines with J gene TRBJ1-1; no definite D call. With 8 bases removed from V and 4 bases from J, the gap between germline ends came to 11 bases. Looked up from germline, CDR1 is MGHDK and CDR2 is SYGVNS. This CDR3 has 12 residues. The DNA for the CDR3 is TGTGCCAGCGTCACGGGAACCACTGAAGCTTTCTTT. It encodes CASVTGTTEAFF.

The rearrangement links TRBV2 to TRBJ2-2; TRBD2 agrees at 8 bases. CDR1 and CDR2 from the germline V gene are SNHLY and FYNNEI. CDR3 length: 14 amino acids. With V trimmed by 8 bases and J by 2 bases, 4 bases remained unmatched. The CDR3 sequence: CASRSGGNTGELFF. The CDR3 nucleotides are TGTGCCAGCCGAAGCGGGGGCAACACCGGGGAGCTGTTTTTT.

J is TRBJ1-2 and V is TRBV11-2, with 7 bases that match TRBD1. The length of the CDR3 is 15 residues. Per germline, CDR1 SGHAT and CDR2 FQNNGV. After removal of 0 bases from V and 4 bases from J, the junction contained 5 bases not matched to a gene. The DNA of the CDR3 is TGTGCCAGCAGCTTAGATCGGGGGACAGCCTATGGCTACACCTTC. Translation gives CASSLDRGTAYGYTF.

V gene TRBV2 combines with J gene TRBJ2-7, with 7 nucleotides matching TRBD1. The V and J ends lost 11 bases and 3 bases, in that order; junction bases with no gene match: 13. The CDR3 contains 14 residues. Germline assignment: CDR1 SNHLY and CDR2 FYNNEI. The DNA of the CDR3 is TGTGCCGGCCGGGACAGCGGAGGACTCTACGAGCAGTACTTC. Its protein product is CAGRDSGGLYEQYF.

This rearrangement joins TRBV5-1 to TRBJ1-5; 10 bases align to TRBD1. CDR1 and CDR2 (germline): SGHRS, YFSETQ. The length of the CDR3 is 15 residues. V gave up 4 bases and J gave up 2 bases; unmatched junction bases: 3. The CDR3 loop is CASSPGTGGNQPQHF. The CDR3 coding sequence is TGCGCCAGCAGCCCCGGGACAGGGGGCAATCAGCCCCAGCATTTT.